These 11 T cell receptor beta chains originate from one sample sequenced in a study of blood T cell repertoires in COVID-19. This table comes from immunoSEQ multiplex PCR, and its TCRdb copy is limited to in-frame clones, with some not included. Of fewer than 200,000 clones listed, 80% to 90% are singletons. Sequenced input: peripheral blood. The receptors derive from a woman between 18 and 29 years old who had recovered from COVID-19.

V is TRBV20-1 and J is TRBJ1-3; D call uncertain. This CDR3 has 11 residues. The V end was cut by 6 bases, the J end by 4 bases, with 7 bases between. Germline V gives CDR1 DFQATT, CDR2 SNEGSKA (reference sequence). In nucleotides, the CDR3 is TGCAGTGCCTCGCGCGGAAACACCATATATTTT. Protein sequence: CSASRGNTIYF.

This chain connects TRBV2 to TRBJ2-3, with 7 bases aligning to TRBD2. Germline values: CDR1 SNHLY, CDR2 FYNNEI. V lost 4 bases to trimming and J lost 9 bases; unmatched junction nucleotides: 10. This CDR3 comprises 14 residues. The CDR3 reads CASSGSGASQTQYF. CDR3 sequence (DNA): TGTGCCAGCAGTGGAAGCGGGGCCTCCCAGACGCAGTATTTT.

V is TRBV10-3 and J is TRBJ1-2; 8 positions agree with TRBD1. Per the germline V gene, CDR1 is ENHRY and CDR2 is SYGVKD. The CDR3 length is 13 residues. The V segment lost 6 bases and the J segment 1 base; nucleotides outside the gene matches: 1. The DNA of the CDR3 is TGTGCCATCAGGGGACAGGTTAACTATGGCTACACCTTC. This codes for CAIRGQVNYGYTF.

The V call is TRBV9, the J call TRBJ1-6; TRBD1 matches at 7 bases. With 2 bases clipped from V and 6 bases from J, the junction kept 2 bases outside the gene matches. The CDR3 loop spans 14 amino acids. Germline CDR1 SGDLS, CDR2 YYNGEE. CDR3 sequence reads: CASSVSGGNSPLHF. CDR3 in DNA: TGTGCCAGCAGCGTCTCAGGGGGTAATTCACCCCTCCACTTT.

The chain uses TRBV24-1 and TRBJ1-2; 11 bases are a match to TRBD1. This CDR3 contains 13 residues. Germline V gives CDR1 KGHDR, CDR2 SFDVKD. J was trimmed by 7 bases and V by 4 bases; bases with no gene match: 1. The CDR3 here is CATSDGTGGGYTF. CDR3 bases: TGTGCCACCAGTGACGGGACAGGGGGTGGCTACACCTTC.

The chain employs TRBV27 and TRBJ2-7; D not certain. This CDR3 contains 13 residues. The ends were cut back, 0 bases at V and 7 bases at J, with 10 bases in the middle. The germline gives CDR1 MNHEY, CDR2 SMNVEV (reference sequence). The DNA of the CDR3 is TGTGCCAGCAGTTTATCGTTCCGCACTGAGCAGTACTTC. Translated: CASSLSFRTEQYF.

The chain employs TRBV27 and TRBJ1-2, with 7 positions matching TRBD1. V dropped 5 bases and J dropped 8; count of bases not matched to a gene: 8. The CDR3 contains 13 residues. CDR1 MNHEY and CDR2 SMNVEV come from the germline V gene (reference sequence). The CDR3 loop reads CASSPGGLEGYTF. CDR3 sequence (DNA): TGTGCCAGCAGTCCAGGGGGTCTGGAAGGCTACACCTTC.

In this sample, this clone turned up once. The rearrangement links TRBV7-8 to TRBJ1-1, with 8 bases aligning to TRBD1. Germline-derived CDR1 and CDR2 are SGHVS and FQNEAQ. The CDR3 extends over 14 amino acids. After removal of 4 bases from V and 0 bases from J, the junction contained 1 base not matched to a gene. CDR3 DNA: TGTGCCAGCAGCTGGACAGGGTTGAACACTGAAGCTTTCTTT. It translates to CASSWTGLNTEAFF.

The rearrangement joins TRBV6-5 to TRBJ2-1; 7 bases line up with TRBD1. Germline V CDR1 and CDR2: MNHEY, SVGAGI. The CDR3 is 16 amino acids. Germline trimming cut 2 bases from V and 8 bases from J; bases unmatched to any gene: 12. As DNA, the CDR3 is TGTGCCAGCAGTTACCAAGACAGGGTTAAGGGTCATGAGCAGTTCTTC. As protein: CASSYQDRVKGHEQFF.

In nucleotides, the CDR3 is TGTGCCAGGTGGGACAGGGGGAATTCACCCCTCCACTTT. This translates into CARWDRGNSPLHF. The chain joins TRBV2 to TRBJ1-6; 11 bases line up with TRBD1. The CDR3 totals 13 residues. Losses at the gene ends were 9 bases for V and 7 bases for J; bases not matched to a gene: 2. CDR1 is SNHLY and CDR2 is FYNNEI in the germline V gene.

The rearrangement uses TRBV9 and TRBJ1-6; D call uncertain. Germline-derived CDR1 and CDR2 are SGDLS and YYNGEE. The CDR3 is 12 residues long. With 4 bases removed from V and 9 bases from J, the gap between germline ends came to 8 bases. CDR3 sequence (DNA): TGTGCCAGCAGCCCCGGGAGTTCACCCCTCCACTTT. It specifies CASSPGSSPLHF.